This T cell receptor (beta chain) is from a study of blood T cell repertoires in COVID-19. Only in-frame clones appear in the TCRdb table, and some are missing; sequencing was by immunoSEQ multiplex PCR. The repertoire holds 310,000 or so clones, with roughly 86% as singletons. This clone has just one count. The sequence came from a man between 65 and 85 years old with acute or convalescent COVID-19. What was sequenced was peripheral blood.

CDR3 protein: CAISESAGFNEKLFF. The CDR3 DNA reads as TGTGCCATCAGTGAGTCAGCGGGGTTTAATGAAAAACTGTTTTTT. J is TRBJ1-4 and V is TRBV10-3; D unresolved. Germline CDR1 ENHRY, CDR2 SYGVKD. This CDR3 is built from 15 residues. Trimming left V 0 bases short and J 4 bases short, with 9 bases between.